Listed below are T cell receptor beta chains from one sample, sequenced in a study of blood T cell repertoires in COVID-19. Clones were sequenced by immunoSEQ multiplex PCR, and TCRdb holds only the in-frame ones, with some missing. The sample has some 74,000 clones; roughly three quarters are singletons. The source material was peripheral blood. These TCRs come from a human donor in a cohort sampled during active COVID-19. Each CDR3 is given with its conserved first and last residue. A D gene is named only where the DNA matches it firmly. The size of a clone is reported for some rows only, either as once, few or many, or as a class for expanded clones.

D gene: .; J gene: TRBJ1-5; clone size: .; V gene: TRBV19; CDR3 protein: CASSIYGAGSNQPQHF; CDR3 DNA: TGTGCCAGTAGTATATATGGGGCTGGCAGCAATCAGCCCCAGCATTTT
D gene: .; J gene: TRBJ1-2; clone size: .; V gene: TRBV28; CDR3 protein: CASSFQRGHGYTF; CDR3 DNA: TGTGCCAGCAGTTTCCAACGTGGCCATGGCTACACCTTC
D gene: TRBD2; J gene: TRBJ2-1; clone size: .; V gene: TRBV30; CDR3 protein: CAWRGTSEYNEQFF; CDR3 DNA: TGTGCCTGGCGCGGGACTAGCGAGTACAATGAGCAGTTCTTC
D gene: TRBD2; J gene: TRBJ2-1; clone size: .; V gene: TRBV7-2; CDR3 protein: CASSLGGRGYNEQFF; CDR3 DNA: TGTGCCAGCAGCTTAGGCGGGAGGGGCTACAATGAGCAGTTCTTC
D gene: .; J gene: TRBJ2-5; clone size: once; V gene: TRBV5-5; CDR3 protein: CASSLGRVPETQYF; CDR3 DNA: TGTGCCAGCAGCTTGGGGAGGGTCCCAGAGACCCAGTACTTC
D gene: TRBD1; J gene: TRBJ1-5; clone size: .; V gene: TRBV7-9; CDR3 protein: CASSHPAGQGGNQPQHF; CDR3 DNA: TGTGCCAGCAGCCACCCCGCCGGACAGGGGGGCAATCAGCCCCAGCATTTT
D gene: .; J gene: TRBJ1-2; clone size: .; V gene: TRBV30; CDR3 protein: CAWAQSGDDGYTF; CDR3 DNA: TGTGCCTGGGCACAGTCAGGGGATGACGGCTACACCTTC
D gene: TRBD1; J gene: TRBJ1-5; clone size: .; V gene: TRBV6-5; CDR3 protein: CASIEGTGNQPQHF; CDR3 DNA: TGTGCCAGCATCGAGGGGACAGGGAATCAGCCCCAGCATTTT
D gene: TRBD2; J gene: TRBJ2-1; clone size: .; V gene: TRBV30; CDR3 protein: CAWSVAGVNYNEQFF; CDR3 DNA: TGTGCCTGGAGTGTAGCGGGAGTAAACTACAATGAGCAGTTCTTC
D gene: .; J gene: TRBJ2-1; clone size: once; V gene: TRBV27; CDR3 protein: CASRLTGLPNNEQFF; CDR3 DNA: TGTGCCAGCAGGTTAACAGGGCTCCCCAACAATGAGCAGTTCTTC
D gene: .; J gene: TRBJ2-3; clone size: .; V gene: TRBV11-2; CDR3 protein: CASSLEGGRTDTQYF; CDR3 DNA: TGTGCCAGCAGCTTAGAGGGCGGGCGCACAGATACGCAGTATTTT
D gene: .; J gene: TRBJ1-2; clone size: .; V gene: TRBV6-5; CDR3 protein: CASSYTRPSADYGYTF; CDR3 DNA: TGTGCCAGCAGTTACACCCGACCTTCGGCGGACTATGGCTACACCTTC
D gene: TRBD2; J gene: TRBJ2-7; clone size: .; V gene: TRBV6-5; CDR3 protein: CASSREGSYEQYF; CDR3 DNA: TGTGCCAGCAGTCGGGAGGGGTCCTACGAGCAGTACTTC
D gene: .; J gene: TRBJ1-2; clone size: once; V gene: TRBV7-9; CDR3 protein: CASSSEGSAGYTF; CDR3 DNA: TGTGCCAGCAGCTCCGAGGGCAGCGCTGGCTACACCTTC
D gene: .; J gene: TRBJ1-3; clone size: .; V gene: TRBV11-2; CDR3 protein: CASSSGNILSGNTIYF; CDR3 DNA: TGTGCCAGCAGCTCCGGGAACATCCTCTCTGGAAACACCATATATTTT
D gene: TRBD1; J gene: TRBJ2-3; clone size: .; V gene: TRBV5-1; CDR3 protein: CASSLQDRAKDTQYF; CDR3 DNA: TGCGCCAGCAGCTTGCAGGACAGGGCTAAAGATACGCAGTATTTT
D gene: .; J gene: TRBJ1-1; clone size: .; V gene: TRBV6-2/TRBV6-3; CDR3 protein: CASSSAPGNTEAFF; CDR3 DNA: TGTGCCAGCAGTAGCGCCCCGGGAAACACTGAAGCTTTCTTT
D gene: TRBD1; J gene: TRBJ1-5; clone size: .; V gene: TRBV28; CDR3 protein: CASTWGTGGSGNQPQHF; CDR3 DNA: TGTGCCAGCACCTGGGGGACAGGGGGCTCTGGAAATCAGCCCCAGCATTTT
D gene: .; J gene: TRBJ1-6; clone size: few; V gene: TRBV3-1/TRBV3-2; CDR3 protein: CASSLRGGNSPLHF; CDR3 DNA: TGTGCCAGCAGCCTTCGGGGGGGAAATTCACCCCTCCACTTT
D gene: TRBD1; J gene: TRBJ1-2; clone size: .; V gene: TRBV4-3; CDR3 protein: CASSQDGQGINYGYTF; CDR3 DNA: TGCGCCAGCAGCCAAGATGGACAGGGGATAAACTATGGCTACACCTTC
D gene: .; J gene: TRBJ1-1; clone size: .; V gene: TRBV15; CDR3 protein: CATSKDRLNTEAFF; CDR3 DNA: TGTGCCACCAGCAAAGACAGGCTGAACACTGAAGCTTTCTTT
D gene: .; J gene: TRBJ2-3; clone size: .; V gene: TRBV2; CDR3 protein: CASRPLQGHTDTQYF; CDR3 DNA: TGTGCCAGCAGGCCTCTACAGGGACACACAGATACGCAGTATTTT
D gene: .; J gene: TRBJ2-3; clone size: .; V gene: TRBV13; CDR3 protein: CASSSRDSPSTDTQYF; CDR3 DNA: TGTGCCAGCAGCTCGCGGGACAGCCCTAGCACAGATACGCAGTATTTT
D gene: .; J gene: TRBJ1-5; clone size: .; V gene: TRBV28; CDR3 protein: CASSFRGIGNQPQHF; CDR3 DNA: TGTGCCAGCAGTTTCCGGGGGATTGGCAATCAGCCCCAGCATTTT
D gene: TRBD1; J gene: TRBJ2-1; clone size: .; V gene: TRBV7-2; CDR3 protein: CASSLKTGGFHEQFF; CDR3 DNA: TGTGCCAGCAGCTTAAAAACAGGGGGATTCCATGAGCAGTTCTTC
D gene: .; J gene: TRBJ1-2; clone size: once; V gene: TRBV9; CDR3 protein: CASSVEQGYGYTF; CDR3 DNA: TGTGCCAGCAGCGTAGAACAGGGCTATGGCTACACCTTC
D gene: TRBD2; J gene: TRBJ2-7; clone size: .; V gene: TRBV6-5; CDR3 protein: CASTGTSYEQYF; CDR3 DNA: TGTGCCAGTACCGGGACTAGCTACGAGCAGTACTTC
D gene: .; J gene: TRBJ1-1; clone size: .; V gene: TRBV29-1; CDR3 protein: CSAVRGAGGVWSNTEAFF; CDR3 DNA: TGCAGCGCCGTCCGAGGAGCGGGGGGCGTGTGGTCAAACACTGAAGCTTTCTTT
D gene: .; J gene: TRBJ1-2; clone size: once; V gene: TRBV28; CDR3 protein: CASSFGQHYGYTF; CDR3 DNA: TGTGCCAGCAGTTTTGGGCAGCACTATGGCTACACCTTC
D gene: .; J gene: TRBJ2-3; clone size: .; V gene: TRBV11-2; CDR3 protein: CASSLGRDPTADTQYF; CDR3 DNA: TGTGCCAGCAGCTTAGGGAGGGACCCCACTGCAGATACGCAGTATTTT
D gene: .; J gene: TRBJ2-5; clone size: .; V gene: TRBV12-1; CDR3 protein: CASSFVPASGEQETQYF; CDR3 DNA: TGTGCCAGCAGCTTTGTCCCCGCTAGCGGGGAACAAGAGACCCAGTACTTC
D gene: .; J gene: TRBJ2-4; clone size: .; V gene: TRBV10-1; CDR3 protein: CASREDIPAKNIQYF; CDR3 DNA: TGCGCCAGCAGGGAGGACATACCAGCCAAAAACATTCAGTACTTC
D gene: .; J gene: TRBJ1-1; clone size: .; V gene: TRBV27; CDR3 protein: CASSPQRGGRNTEAFF; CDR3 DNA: TGTGCCAGCAGTCCCCAGAGAGGGGGAAGGAACACTGAAGCTTTCTTT
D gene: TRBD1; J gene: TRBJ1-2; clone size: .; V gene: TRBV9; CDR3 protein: CASRATGAHGYTF; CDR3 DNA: TGTGCCAGCAGAGCTACAGGGGCGCATGGCTACACCTTC
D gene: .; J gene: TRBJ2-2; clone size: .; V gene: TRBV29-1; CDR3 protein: CSVVSTGELFF; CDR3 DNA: TGCAGCGTTGTTAGTACCGGGGAGCTGTTTTTT
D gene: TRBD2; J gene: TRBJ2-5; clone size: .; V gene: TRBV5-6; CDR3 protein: CASSHPGLAGGGLETQYF; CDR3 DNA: TGTGCCAGCAGCCACCCTGGCCTAGCGGGGGGAGGGTTGGAGACCCAGTACTTC
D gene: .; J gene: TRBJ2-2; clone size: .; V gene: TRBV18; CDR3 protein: CASSPLGSGNGGGELFF; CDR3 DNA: TGTGCCAGCTCACCATTGGGTTCCGGGAACGGTGGCGGGGAGCTGTTTTTT
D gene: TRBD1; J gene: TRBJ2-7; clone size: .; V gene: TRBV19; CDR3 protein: CASSRDRGYEQYF; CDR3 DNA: TGTGCCAGTAGCAGGGACAGGGGGTACGAGCAGTACTTC
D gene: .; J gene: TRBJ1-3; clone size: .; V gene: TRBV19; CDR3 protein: CASRGGKISGNTIYF; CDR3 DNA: TGTGCCAGTAGAGGCGGTAAAATCTCTGGAAACACCATATATTTT
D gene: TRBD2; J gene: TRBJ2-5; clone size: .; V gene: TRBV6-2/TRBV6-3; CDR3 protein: CASSYSGLAGPRETQYF; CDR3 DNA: TGTGCCAGCAGTTACTCTGGACTAGCGGGGCCCAGGGAGACCCAGTACTTC
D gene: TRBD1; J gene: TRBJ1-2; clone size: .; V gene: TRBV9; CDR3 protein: CASPGQGNYGYTF; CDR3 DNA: TGTGCCAGCCCGGGACAGGGTAACTATGGCTACACCTTC
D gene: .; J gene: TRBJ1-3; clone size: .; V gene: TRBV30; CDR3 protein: CAWSDAVAGSGNTIYF; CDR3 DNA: TGTGCCTGGAGCGACGCCGTCGCGGGCTCTGGAAACACCATATATTTT